The 17 T cell receptor beta chains presented below share a single source sample, sequenced in a study of cytomegalovirus exposure and HLA in healthy donors. Primers included in the PCR were 60 Vbeta and 13 Jbeta primers. Only in-frame clones appear in the TCRdb table, and some are missing; sequencing was by immunoSEQ multiplex PCR. The table for this sample gives 75,000 to 95,000 clones. What was sequenced was PBMCs. The receptors stem from a woman in her sixties in good health and CMV-seronegative.

The chain links TRBV7-8 to TRBJ1-2, with D perhaps matching TRBD1 (6 bases). The CDR3 runs 12 residues. Germline lookup yields CDR1 SGHVS and CDR2 FQNEAQ. The V end was cut by 5 bases, the J end by 5 bases, with 9 bases between. This CDR3 reads CASSPQGYGYTF. Here the CDR3 DNA reads TGTGCCAGCAGCCCCCAGGGGTATGGCTACACCTTC.

The V gene is TRBV19, the J gene TRBJ1-5; D gene ambiguous. The CDR3 consists of 11 residues. In germline, CDR1 is LNHDA, CDR2 SQIVND (reference sequence). With 4 bases removed from V and 7 bases from J, the gap between germline ends came to 5 bases. The DNA of the CDR3 is TGTGCCAGTAGTAGCCGGCAGCCCCAGCATTTT. It yields the protein CASSSRQPQHF.

The chain has TRBV5-1 and TRBJ1-2; 8 nucleotides line up with TRBD1. V shed 0 bases, J shed 7 bases, and the junction held 17 bases outside the gene matches. Germline assignment: CDR1 SGHRS and CDR2 YFSETQ. The CDR3 has 18 amino acids. CDR3 region: CASSLASSVTGASGGYTF. In DNA form, the CDR3 reads TGCGCCAGCAGCTTGGCGAGTTCTGTGACAGGGGCGTCAGGTGGCTACACCTTC. Variable domain in full (rest from reference TRBV5-1 and TRBJ1-2): KAGVTQTPRYLIKTRGQQVTLSCSPISGHRSVSWYQQTPGQGLQFLFEYFSETQRNKGNFPGRFSGRQFSNSRSEMNVSTLELGDSALYLCASSLASSVTGASGGYTFGSGTRLTVV.

This chain joins TRBV15 and TRBJ2-1; TRBD2 aligns across 10 bases. V was pared by 0 bases and J by 7 bases, with 6 bases of the junction left unmatched. This CDR3 comprises 16 residues. The germline gives CDR1 LNHNV, CDR2 YYDKDF (reference sequence). The CDR3 sequence: CATSRDRTSGKNEQFF. The CDR3 region has the DNA TGTGCCACCAGCAGAGATCGTACTAGCGGGAAGAATGAGCAGTTCTTC.

The genes are TRBV5-1 and TRBJ2-1; tentatively, D is TRBD1 (6 bases). Trimming removed 4 bases from V and 3 bases from J, with 11 bases in between. Germline CDR1 and CDR2: SGHRS and YFSETQ. The CDR3 runs to 14 residues. CDR3 sequence: CASSAQGFYNEQFF. The CDR3 DNA sequence: TGCGCCAGCAGCGCCCAGGGGTTCTACAATGAGCAGTTCTTC.

The chain recombines TRBV6-1 with TRBJ1-5; maybe TRBD1 (5 bases). The germline gives CDR1 MNHNS, CDR2 SASEGT. This CDR3 spans 13 amino acids. V was clipped by 7 bases and J by 4 bases, with 11 bases between them. Here the CDR3 DNA reads TGTGCCAGCACCAGGGCAGAAAATCAGCCCCAGCATTTT. Its translation: CASTRAENQPQHF.

The chain carries TRBV29-1 and TRBJ1-4; D is uncertain. The CDR3 spans 13 residues. The germline CDR1 and CDR2 sequences are SQVTM and ANQGSEA. V lost 7 bases, J lost 5 bases, and 14 bases lay in between. The DNA of the CDR3 is TGCAGCGGACGGTCCGGGGAAAATGAAAAACTGTTTTTT. Encoded protein: CSGRSGENEKLFF.

CDR3: CASSPLTELSSTEAFF. The CDR3 DNA sequence: TGTGCCAGCAGCCCCTTGACAGAGCTTAGCAGCACTGAAGCTTTCTTT. The rearrangement uses TRBV7-9 and TRBJ1-1, with D maybe TRBD1 (5 bases). The ends were cut back, 5 bases at V and 4 bases at J, with 20 bases in the middle. The germline gives CDR1 SEHNR, CDR2 FQNEAQ (reference sequence). CDR3 size: 16 residues.

This chain joins TRBV27 and TRBJ1-5; TRBD1 matches at 8 bases. The CDR3 spans 15 residues. The V segment lost 6 bases and the J segment 5 bases; nucleotides outside the gene matches: 9. Germline CDR1 MNHEY, CDR2 SMNVEV (reference sequence). The CDR3 is CASSSPDRADQPQHF. The CDR3 nucleotides read TGTGCCAGCAGCTCTCCGGACAGGGCGGATCAGCCCCAGCATTTT.

The chain couples TRBV28 to TRBJ1-4, with D possibly being TRBD1 (5 bases). The CDR3 extends over 14 amino acids. Germline loops: CDR1 MDHEN, CDR2 SYDVKM. The V gene lost 3 bases and the J gene lost 3 bases, with 8 bases spanning the gap. DNA for the CDR3: TGTGCCAGCAGTTTCAGGGCCTCTAATGAAAAACTGTTTTTT. This gives the protein CASSFRASNEKLFF.

The chain carries TRBV7-9 and TRBJ1-4; 10 bases are a match to TRBD1. This CDR3 contains 19 residues. From germline, CDR1 is SEHNR and CDR2 FQNEAQ (reference sequence). The ends lost 0 bases at V and 0 bases at J; junction bases unmatched: 7. CDR3 in amino acids: CASSLASGDRGATNEKLFF. DNA for the CDR3: TGTGCCAGCAGCTTAGCGTCAGGGGACAGGGGTGCAACTAATGAAAAACTGTTTTTT. The whole variable domain, remainder taken from reference TRBV7-9 and TRBJ1-4, is DTGVSQNPRHKITKRGQNVTFRCDPISEHNRLYWYRQTLGQGPEFLTYFQNEAQLEKSRLLSDRFSAERPKGSFSTLEIQRTEQGDSAMYLCASSLASGDRGATNEKLFFGSGTQLSVL.

The CDR3 nucleotides are TGCGCCAGCAGCCAAGTTACCCTAGCGGGGATTAGCTCCTACAATGAGCAGTTCTTC. The encoded protein is CASSQVTLAGISSYNEQFF. The chain joins TRBV4-1 to TRBJ2-1, with 9 bases lining up with TRBD2. The CDR3 is 19 residues long. Germline V gene lookup returns CDR1 MGHRA and CDR2 YSYEKL. V dropped 1 base and J dropped 0; count of bases not matched to a gene: 10.

The chain is built from TRBV28 and TRBJ1-3; no clear D gene. The CDR3 extends over 13 amino acids. V lost 6 bases to trimming and J lost 0 bases, with 6 bases between them. In germline, CDR1 is MDHEN, CDR2 SYDVKM. This chain's CDR3 is CASRAISGNTIYF. CDR3 coding DNA: TGTGCCAGCAGGGCAATCTCTGGAAACACCATATATTTT.

This chain links TRBV7-6 with TRBJ1-2; D may be TRBD1 (6 bases). CDR1 and CDR2 (germline): SGHVS, FNYEAQ. This CDR3 region has 14 residues. The germline V and J ends were trimmed by 5 bases and 4 bases, with 14 bases remaining between them. The CDR3 region is CASSPPGQFYGYTF. The CDR3 region has the DNA TGTGCCAGCAGCCCTCCCGGACAGTTCTATGGCTACACCTTC.

The chain employs TRBV28 and TRBJ1-1; TRBD1 matches at 9 bases. The CDR3 has 15 residues. Trimming cost V 4 bases and J 3 bases; bases outside gene matches: 6. CDR1 and CDR2 from the germline V gene are MDHEN and SYDVKM. CDR3 loop: CASSSSGTGYTEAFF. The CDR3 DNA reads as TGTGCCAGCAGTTCGTCCGGGACAGGGTACACTGAAGCTTTCTTT.

The chain links TRBV30 to TRBJ1-5; D not resolved. CDR1 is GTSNPN, CDR2 SVGIG, per germline (reference sequence). Trimming removed 1 base at V and 5 bases at J, with 12 bases between. This CDR3 is built from 14 residues. The CDR3 DNA follows: TGTGCCTGGAGTGAGGAGGGCGGGGATCAGCCCCAGCATTTT. Protein product: CAWSEEGGDQPQHF.

The chain uses TRBV10-1 and TRBJ2-7; D remains unclear. With 4 bases removed from V and 7 bases from J, the gap between germline ends came to 11 bases. This CDR3 spans 12 amino acids. Germline V gives CDR1 WNHNN, CDR2 SYGVQD (reference sequence). The CDR3 spells CASSAVVREQYF. The CDR3 DNA follows: TGCGCCAGCAGTGCCGTCGTTAGAGAGCAGTACTTC.